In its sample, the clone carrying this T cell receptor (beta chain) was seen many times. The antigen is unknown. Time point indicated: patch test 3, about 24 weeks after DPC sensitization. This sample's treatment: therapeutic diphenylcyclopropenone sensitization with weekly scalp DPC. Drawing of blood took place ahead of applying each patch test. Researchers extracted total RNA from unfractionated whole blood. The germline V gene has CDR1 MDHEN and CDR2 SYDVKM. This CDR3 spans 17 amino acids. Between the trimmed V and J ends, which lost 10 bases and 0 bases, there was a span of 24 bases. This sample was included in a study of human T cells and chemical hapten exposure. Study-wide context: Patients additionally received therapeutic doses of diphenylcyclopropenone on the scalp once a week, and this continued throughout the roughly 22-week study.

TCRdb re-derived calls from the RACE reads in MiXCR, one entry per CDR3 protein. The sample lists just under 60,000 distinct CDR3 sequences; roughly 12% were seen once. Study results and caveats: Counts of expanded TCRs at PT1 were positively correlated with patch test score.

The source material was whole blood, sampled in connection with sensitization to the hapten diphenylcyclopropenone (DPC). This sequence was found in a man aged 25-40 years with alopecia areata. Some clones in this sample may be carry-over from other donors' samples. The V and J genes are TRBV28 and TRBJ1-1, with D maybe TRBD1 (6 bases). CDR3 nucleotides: TGTGCCATCTTCCCACCACCGGGACACTACATGAACACTGAAGCTTTCTTT. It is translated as CAIFPPPGHYMNTEAFF.